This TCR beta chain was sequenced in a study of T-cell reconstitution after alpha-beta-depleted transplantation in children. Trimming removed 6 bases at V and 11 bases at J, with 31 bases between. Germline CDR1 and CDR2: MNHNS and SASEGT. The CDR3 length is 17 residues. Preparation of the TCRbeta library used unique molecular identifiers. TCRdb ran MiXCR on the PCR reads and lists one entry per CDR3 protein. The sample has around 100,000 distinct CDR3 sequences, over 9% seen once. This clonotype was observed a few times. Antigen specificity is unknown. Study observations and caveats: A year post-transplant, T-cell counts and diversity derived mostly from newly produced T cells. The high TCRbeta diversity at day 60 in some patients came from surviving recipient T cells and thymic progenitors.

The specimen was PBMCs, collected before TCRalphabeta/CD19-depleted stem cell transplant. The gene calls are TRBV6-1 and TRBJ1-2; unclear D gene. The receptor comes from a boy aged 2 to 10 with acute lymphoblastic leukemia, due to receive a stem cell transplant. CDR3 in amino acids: CASSASASTASTVGYTF. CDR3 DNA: TGTGCCAGCAGCGCTTCCGCCTCCACAGCGTCCACTGTCGGGTACACCTTC.